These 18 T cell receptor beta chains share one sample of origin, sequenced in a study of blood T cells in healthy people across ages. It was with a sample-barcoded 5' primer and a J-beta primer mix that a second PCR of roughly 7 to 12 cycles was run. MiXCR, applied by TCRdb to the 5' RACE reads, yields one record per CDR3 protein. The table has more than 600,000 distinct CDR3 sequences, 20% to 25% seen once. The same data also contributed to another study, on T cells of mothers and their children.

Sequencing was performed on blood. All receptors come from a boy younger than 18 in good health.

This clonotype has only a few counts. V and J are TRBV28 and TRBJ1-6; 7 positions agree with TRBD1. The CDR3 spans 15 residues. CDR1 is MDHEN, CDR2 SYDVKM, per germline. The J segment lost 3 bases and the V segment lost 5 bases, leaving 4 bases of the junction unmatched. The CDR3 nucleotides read TGTGCCAGCAGTCTCACAGGGGTCTATAATTCACCCCTCCACTTT. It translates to CASSLTGVYNSPLHF.

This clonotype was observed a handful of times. CDR3 in DNA: TGCAGCGTAGCCTGGGGTCAAGAGACCCAGTACTTC. Translating gives CSVAWGQETQYF. The chain joins TRBV29-1 to TRBJ2-5; D gene ambiguous. Trimming shortened V by 6 bases and J by 2 bases, and 10 bases separated the two germline ends. This CDR3 region has 12 residues. The germline gives CDR1 SQVTM, CDR2 ANQGSEA. Full variable domain (outside the CDR3, taken from reference TRBV29-1 and TRBJ2-5): SAVISQKPSRDICQRGTSLTIQCQVDSQVTMMFWYRQQPGQSLTLIATANQGSEATYESGFVIDKFPISRPNLTFSTLTVSNMSPEDSSIYLCSVAWGQETQYFGPGTRLLVL.

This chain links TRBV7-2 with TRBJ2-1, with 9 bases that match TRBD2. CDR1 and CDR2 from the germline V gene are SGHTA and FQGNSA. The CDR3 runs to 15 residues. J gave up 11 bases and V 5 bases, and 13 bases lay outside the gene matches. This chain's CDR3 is CASSLRADSGGKQFF. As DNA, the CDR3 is TGTGCCAGCAGCCTACGAGCGGATAGCGGGGGAAAGCAGTTCTTC.

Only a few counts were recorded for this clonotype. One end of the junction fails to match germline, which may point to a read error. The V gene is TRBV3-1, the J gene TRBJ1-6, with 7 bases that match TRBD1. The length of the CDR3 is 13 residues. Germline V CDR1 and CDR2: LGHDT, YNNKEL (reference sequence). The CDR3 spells CAGSQGQNSPLHF. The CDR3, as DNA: TGTGCCGGCAGCCAGGGACAGAATTCACCCCTCCACTTT.

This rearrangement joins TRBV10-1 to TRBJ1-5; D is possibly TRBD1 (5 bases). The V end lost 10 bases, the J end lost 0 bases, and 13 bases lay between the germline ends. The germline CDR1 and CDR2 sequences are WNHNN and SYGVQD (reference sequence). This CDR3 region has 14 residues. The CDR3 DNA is TGCGCCACAAAAATGGACATTAGCAATCAGCCCCAGCATTTT. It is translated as CATKMDISNQPQHF.

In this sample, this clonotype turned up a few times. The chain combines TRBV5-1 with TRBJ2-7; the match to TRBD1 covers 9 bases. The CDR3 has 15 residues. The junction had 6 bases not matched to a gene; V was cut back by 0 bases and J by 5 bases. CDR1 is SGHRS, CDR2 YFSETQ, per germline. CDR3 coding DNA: TGCGCCAGCAGCTTGGGCTGGACAGGGGTCAACGAGCAGTACTTC. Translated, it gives CASSLGWTGVNEQYF.

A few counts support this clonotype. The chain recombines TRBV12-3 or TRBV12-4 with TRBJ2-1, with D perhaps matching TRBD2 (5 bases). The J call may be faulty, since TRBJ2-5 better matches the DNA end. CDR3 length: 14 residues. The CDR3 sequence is CASSDGSGQETQYF. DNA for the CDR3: TGTGCCAGCAGTGACGGCTCGGGGCAAGAGACCCAGTACTTC.

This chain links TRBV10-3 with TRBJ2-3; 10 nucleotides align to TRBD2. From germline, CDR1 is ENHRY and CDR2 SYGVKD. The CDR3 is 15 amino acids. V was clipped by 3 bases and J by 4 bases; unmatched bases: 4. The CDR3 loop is CAISETSGEADTQYF. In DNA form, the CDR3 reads TGTGCCATCAGTGAAACTAGCGGGGAGGCAGATACGCAGTATTTT.

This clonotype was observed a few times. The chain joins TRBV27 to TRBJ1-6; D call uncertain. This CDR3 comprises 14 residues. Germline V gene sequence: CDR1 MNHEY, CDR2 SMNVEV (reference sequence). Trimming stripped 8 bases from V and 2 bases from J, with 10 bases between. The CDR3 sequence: CASATTPYNSPLHF. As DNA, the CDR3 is TGTGCCAGCGCGACAACCCCCTATAATTCACCCCTCCACTTT.

This CDR3 is CASSQDLDRAGEKLFF. The DNA of the CDR3 is TGCGCCAGCAGCCAAGACCTGGACAGGGCTGGTGAAAAACTGTTTTTT. The chain combines TRBV4-3 with TRBJ1-4; 8 nucleotides line up with TRBD1. Germline assignment: CDR1 LGHNA and CDR2 YSLEER. V lost 0 bases, J lost 7 bases, and 7 bases stayed unmatched. The CDR3 loop spans 16 amino acids.

DNA of the CDR3: TGCGCCAGCAGCTTTCAGCCAGACTACGAGCAGTACTTC. Translation: CASSFQPDYEQYF. The chain joins TRBV5-1 to TRBJ2-7, with D unclear. The CDR3 sequence is 13 residues long. Germline V CDR1 and CDR2: SGHRS, YFSETQ. V lost 2 bases and J lost 3, with 9 bases in between.

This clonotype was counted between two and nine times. The CDR3 loop is CASSLAEGGNTEAFF. For the CDR3, the DNA is TGTGCCAGCAGCTTAGCTGAGGGGGGGAACACTGAAGCTTTCTTT. V is TRBV7-9 and J is TRBJ1-1, with TRBD1 as a possible D gene (6 bases). Between the trimmed V and J ends, which lost 0 bases and 1 base, there was a span of 9 bases. The CDR3 length is 15 residues. Per germline, CDR1 SEHNR and CDR2 FQNEAQ (reference sequence).

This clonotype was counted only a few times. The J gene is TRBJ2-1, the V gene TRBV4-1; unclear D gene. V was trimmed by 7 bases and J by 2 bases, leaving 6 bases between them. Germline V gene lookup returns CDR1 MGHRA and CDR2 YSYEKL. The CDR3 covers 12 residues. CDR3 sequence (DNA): TGCGCCAGCAAAGCGACCTACAATGAGCAGTTCTTC. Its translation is CASKATYNEQFF.

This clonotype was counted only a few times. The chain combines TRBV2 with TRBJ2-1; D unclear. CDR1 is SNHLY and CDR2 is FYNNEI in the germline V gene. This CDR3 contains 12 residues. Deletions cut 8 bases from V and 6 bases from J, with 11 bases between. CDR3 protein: CASLSGPNEQFF. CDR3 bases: TGTGCCAGCCTTTCCGGACCCAATGAGCAGTTCTTC. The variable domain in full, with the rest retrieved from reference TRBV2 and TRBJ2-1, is EPEVTQTPSHQVTQMGQEVILRCVPISNHLYFYWYRQILGQKVEFLVSFYNNEISEKSEIFDDQFSVERPDGSNFTLKIRSTKLEDSAMYFCASLSGPNEQFFGPGTRLTVL.

In DNA, the CDR3 is TGTGCCAGCAGCTCCTTAACCCGGGACAGACCCTATGGCTACACCTTC. Translating gives CASSSLTRDRPYGYTF. The genes are TRBV7-9 and TRBJ1-2, with TRBD1 matching over 7 bases. Germline V gene sequence: CDR1 SEHNR, CDR2 FQNEAQ (reference sequence). The CDR3 is 16 amino acids. With V trimmed by 4 bases and J by 4 bases, 12 bases remained unmatched. Together with reference TRBV7-9 and TRBJ1-2, the CDR3 gives the full variable domain: DTGVSQNPRHKITKRGQNVTFRCDPISEHNRLYWYRQTLGQGPEFLTYFQNEAQLEKSRLLSDRFSAERPKGSFSTLEIQRTEQGDSAMYLCASSSLTRDRPYGYTFGSGTRLTVV.

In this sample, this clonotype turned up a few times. CDR3 bases: TGCGCCAGCAGCCAAGAACCAGGATTCTACGAGCAGTACTTC. It codes for CASSQEPGFYEQYF. The chain is built from TRBV4-1 and TRBJ2-7; no reliable D call. This CDR3 has 14 residues. CDR1 and CDR2 from the germline V gene are MGHRA and YSYEKL. V was cut by 0 bases and J by 3 bases, with 9 bases left in between.

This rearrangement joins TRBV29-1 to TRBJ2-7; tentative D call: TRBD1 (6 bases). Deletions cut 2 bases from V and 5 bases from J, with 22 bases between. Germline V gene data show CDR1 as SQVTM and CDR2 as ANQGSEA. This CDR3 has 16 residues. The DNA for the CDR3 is TGCAGCGTTGAAATTACGGACCAGGGGTCAGCGGACGAGCAGTACTTC. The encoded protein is CSVEITDQGSADEQYF.

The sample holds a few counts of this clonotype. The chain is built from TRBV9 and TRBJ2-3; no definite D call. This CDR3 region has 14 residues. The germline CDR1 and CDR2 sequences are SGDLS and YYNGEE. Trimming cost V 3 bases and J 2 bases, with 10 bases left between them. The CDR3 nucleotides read TGTGCCAGCAGCGCCCCCCAGGACACAGATACGCAGTATTTT. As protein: CASSAPQDTDTQYF.